This T cell receptor (beta chain) was recovered during a study of shared clonotypes between healthy human individuals. Study results and limitations: Sampling used blood alone; tissue repertoires probably differ.

Healthy HIV-negative adults with no recent acute infections or vaccinations were recruited as donors. With respect to this clone: Its antigen is not identified.

Tens of thousands of T cell genomes (approximately 0.2 ug DNA) went into each sorted-subset replicate. Methods used by the authors: As immunoSEQ supplied junction-only sequences (without quality scores), filtering differed. Method: immunoSEQ multiplex PCR; TCRdb's copy keeps in-frame clones and lacks some. V, J and clone size reflect that table, while D and trimming were determined from the DNA. The sample lists 2,500,000 or so clones; around nine tenths were seen once. V was pared by 8 bases and J by 0 bases, with 16 bases between. Germline assignment: CDR1 SNHLY and CDR2 FYNNEI. The CDR3 has 15 residues.

Specimen: naive CD4+ T cells sorted from blood. Subset specified: CD45RA+ positively selected. The J gene is TRBJ1-1, the V gene TRBV2; maybe TRBD1 (5 bases). This clonotype was sampled from a man aged 18 to 30 in good health. The CDR3 DNA sequence: TGTGCCAGCGAGTTGTCAGGGACTTTGAACACTGAAGCTTTCTTT. Protein: CASELSGTLNTEAFF.